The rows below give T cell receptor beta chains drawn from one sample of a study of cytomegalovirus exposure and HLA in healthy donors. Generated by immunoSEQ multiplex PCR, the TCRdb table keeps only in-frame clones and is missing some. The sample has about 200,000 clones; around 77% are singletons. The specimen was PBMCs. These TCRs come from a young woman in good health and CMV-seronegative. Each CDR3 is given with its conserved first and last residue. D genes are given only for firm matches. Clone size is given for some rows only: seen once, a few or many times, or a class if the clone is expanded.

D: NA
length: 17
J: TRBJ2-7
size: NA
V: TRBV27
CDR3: CASSSRGAVWGSYEQYF
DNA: TGTGCCAGCAGTTCCCGGGGGGCGGTATGGGGCTCCTACGAGCAGTACTTC

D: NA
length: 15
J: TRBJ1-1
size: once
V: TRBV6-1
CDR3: CASTSSGAWGTEAFF
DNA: TGTGCCAGCACCTCCTCTGGGGCCTGGGGCACTGAAGCTTTCTTT

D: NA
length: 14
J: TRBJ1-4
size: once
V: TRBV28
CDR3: CASSLGGTNEKLFF
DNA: TGTGCCAGCAGTTTAGGGGGGACTAATGAAAAACTGTTTTTT

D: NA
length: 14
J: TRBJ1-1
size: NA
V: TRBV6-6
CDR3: CASSYYRVNTEAFF
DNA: TGTGCCAGCAGTTACTACAGGGTCAACACTGAAGCTTTCTTT

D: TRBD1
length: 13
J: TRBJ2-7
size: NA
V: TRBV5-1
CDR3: CASSGTGLDEQYF
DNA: TGCGCCAGCAGCGGGACAGGGCTCGACGAGCAGTACTTC

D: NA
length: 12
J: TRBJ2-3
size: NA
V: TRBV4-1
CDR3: CASSHFTDTQYF
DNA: TGCGCCAGCAGCCACTTCACAGATACGCAGTATTTT

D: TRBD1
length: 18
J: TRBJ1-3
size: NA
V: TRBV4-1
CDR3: CASSQGSLQGSSGNTIYF
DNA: TGCGCCAGCAGCCAAGGTTCCCTACAGGGGTCCTCTGGAAACACCATATATTTT

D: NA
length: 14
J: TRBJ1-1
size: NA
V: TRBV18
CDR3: CASSRGLPNTEAFF
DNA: TGTGCCAGCTCAAGAGGGCTTCCGAACACTGAAGCTTTCTTT

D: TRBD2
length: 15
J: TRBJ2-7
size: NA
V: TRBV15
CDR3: CATSREAGDPYEQYF
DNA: TGTGCCACCAGCAGAGAAGCGGGGGACCCATACGAGCAGTACTTC

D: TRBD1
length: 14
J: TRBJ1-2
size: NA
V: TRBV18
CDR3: CASSPTGVSYGYTF
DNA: TGTGCCAGCTCGCCGACAGGGGTTTCCTATGGCTACACCTTC

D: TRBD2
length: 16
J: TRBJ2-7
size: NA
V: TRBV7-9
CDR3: CASSLLAGVNSYEQYF
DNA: TGTGCCAGCAGCTTATTAGCGGGGGTGAACTCCTACGAGCAGTACTTC

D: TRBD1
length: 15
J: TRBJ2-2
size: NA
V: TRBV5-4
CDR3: CASSPDRVGTGELFF
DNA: TGTGCCAGCAGCCCGGACAGGGTTGGAACCGGGGAGCTGTTTTTT

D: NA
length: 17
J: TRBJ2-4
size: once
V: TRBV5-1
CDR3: CASSPLGEGTVKNIQYF
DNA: TGCGCCAGCAGCCCCCTAGGAGAAGGAACTGTCAAAAACATTCAGTACTTC

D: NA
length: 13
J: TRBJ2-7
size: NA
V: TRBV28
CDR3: CASSLQGSYEQYF
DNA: TGTGCCAGCAGTTTACAGGGCTCCTACGAGCAGTACTTC

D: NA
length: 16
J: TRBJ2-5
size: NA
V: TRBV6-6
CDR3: CATLIRPRGVQETQYF
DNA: TGTGCCACCCTCATCCGGCCCAGGGGGGTCCAAGAGACCCAGTACTTC

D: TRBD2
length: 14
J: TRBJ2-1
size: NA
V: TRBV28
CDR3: CASRAGLGDNEQFF
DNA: TGTGCCAGCAGGGCGGGACTAGGGGACAATGAGCAGTTCTTC

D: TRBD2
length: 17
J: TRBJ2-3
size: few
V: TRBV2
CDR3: CATPGTSGVTSTDTQYF
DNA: TGTGCCACACCCGGGACTAGCGGGGTTACCAGCACAGATACGCAGTATTTT

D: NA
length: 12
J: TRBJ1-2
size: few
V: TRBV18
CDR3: CASSPRGYGYTF
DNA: TGTGCCAGCTCGCCCCGAGGGTATGGCTACACCTTC

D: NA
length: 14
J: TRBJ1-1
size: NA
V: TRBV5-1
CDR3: CASSQNRLDTEAFF
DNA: TGCGCCAGCAGCCAGAACAGGTTGGACACTGAAGCTTTCTTT

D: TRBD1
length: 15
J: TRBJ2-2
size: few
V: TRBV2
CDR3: CASRSTWTGAGELFF
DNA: TGTGCCAGCAGATCTACTTGGACAGGGGCCGGGGAGCTGTTTTTT

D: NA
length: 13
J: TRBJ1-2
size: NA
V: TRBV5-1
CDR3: CASSSQGIYGYPF
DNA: TGCGCCAGCAGCTCCCAGGGCATCTATGGCTACCCCTTC

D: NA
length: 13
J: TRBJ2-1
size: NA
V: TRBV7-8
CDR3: CASSLAGNNEQFF
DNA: TGTGCCAGCAGCTTAGCTGGCAACAATGAGCAGTTCTTC